This T cell receptor beta chain was sequenced during a study of blood T cell repertoires in COVID-19. Study-level information: Both acute and convalescent COVID-19 samples were obtained from the United States, Italy and Spain. Sources were T cells, B-cell-depleted T cells, or PBMCs; the material itself was cDNA or gDNA.

V was shortened by 5 bases and J by 2 bases, with 12 bases between the two germline ends. CDR1 and CDR2 (germline): SGHVS, FQNEAQ. The CDR3 is 14 residues long. Per the study methods: The authors estimated nucleated cell counts from reference gene primer amplification. TCRdb keeps only in-frame clones here, not all; method: immunoSEQ multiplex PCR. V and J calls and clone size are given by that table; D and trimming were obtained from the DNA. The table has 350,000 to 400,000 clones, 90% seen once. This TCR derives from a man aged 18-30 years with active or convalescent COVID-19. The sequenced sample was peripheral blood. This chain links TRBV7-8 with TRBJ1-1; a possible D gene is TRBD1 (5 bases). The CDR3 loop reads CASSVRDSNTEAFF. The CDR3 coding sequence is TGTGCCAGCAGCGTCAGGGATTCTAACACTGAAGCTTTCTTT.